Following are 10 T cell receptor beta chains from one sample sequenced in a study of T cell responses to AZD1222 COVID-19 vaccine. Generated by immunoSEQ multiplex PCR, the TCRdb table keeps only in-frame clones and is missing some. This sample has about 130,000 clones, with roughly 90% found just once. This sample comprised peripheral blood, obtained on day 0 of AZD1222 vaccination. The receptors were gathered from an adult in good health.

The chain recombines TRBV11-3 with TRBJ2-3, with 7 nucleotides matching TRBD2. Per germline, CDR1 SGHNT and CDR2 YENEEA. V lost 2 bases and J lost 14; bases outside the gene matches: 13. CDR3 length: 14 residues. CDR3 amino acids: CASSLYPRGTGGYF. Written as DNA, the CDR3 is TGTGCCAGCAGCTTATATCCCAGAGGGACGGGAGGGTATTTT. The full variable domain, in which reference TRBV11-3 and TRBJ2-3 provide the parts outside the CDR3, is EAGVVQSPRYKIIEKKQPVAFWCNPISGHNTLYWYLQNLGQGPELLIRYENEEAVDDSQLPKDRFSAERLKGVDSTLKIQPAELGDSAVYLCASSLYPRGTGGYFGPGTRLTVL.

The chain links TRBV3-1 (or the pseudogene TRBV3-2) to TRBJ2-3; D gene ambiguous. The CDR3 has 15 amino acids. The V end was cut by 4 bases, the J end by 1 base, with 12 bases between. The germline V gene encodes CDR1 LGHDT and CDR2 YNNKEL (reference sequence). The CDR3 here is CASSPTLVGTDTQYF. The CDR3 region has the DNA TGTGCCAGCAGCCCGACCCTAGTCGGCACAGATACGCAGTATTTT.

This chain links TRBV18 with TRBJ2-1; D may be TRBD2 (5 bases). V was shortened by 6 bases and J by 3 bases, with 9 bases between the two germline ends. This CDR3 comprises 13 residues. Looked up from germline, CDR1 is KGHSH and CDR2 is LQKENI. In DNA form, the CDR3 reads TGTGCCAGCTCGGCCGGGGACTACAATGAGCAGTTCTTC. Translation gives CASSAGDYNEQFF. Full variable domain (outside the CDR3, taken from reference TRBV18 and TRBJ2-1): NAGVMQNPRHLVRRRGQEARLRCSPMKGHSHVYWYRQLPEEGLKFMVYLQKENIIDESGMPKERFSAEFPKEGPSILRIQQVVRGDSAAYFCASSAGDYNEQFFGPGTRLTVL.

The J gene is TRBJ1-2, the V gene TRBV5-1; TRBD1 is a possible D gene (5 bases). The V gene lost 3 bases and the J gene lost 1 base, with 7 bases spanning the gap. Germline values: CDR1 SGHRS, CDR2 YFSETQ. The CDR3 totals 13 residues. CDR3 sequence reads: CASSSTVNYGYTF. CDR3 bases: TGCGCCAGCAGCTCGACAGTTAACTATGGCTACACCTTC.

About this clone itself: Other DNA sequences in the same sample also yield this CDR3. The rearrangement links TRBV19 to TRBJ1-1; the match to TRBD1 covers 8 bases. Germline V gives CDR1 LNHDA, CDR2 SQIVND (reference sequence). The CDR3 has 15 amino acids. The ends lost 5 bases at V and 1 base at J; junction bases unmatched: 6. This chain's CDR3 is CASSAPGTGNTEAFF. CDR3 nucleotides: TGTGCCAGTAGTGCGCCCGGGACAGGGAACACTGAAGCTTTCTTT.

Comments on this clone: The same CDR3 is also encoded by other DNA sequences in this sample. The chain uses TRBV9 and TRBJ1-5; D is undetermined. The length of the CDR3 is 12 residues. V gave up 0 bases and J gave up 4 bases, with 2 bases separating them. Germline CDR1 reads SGDLS; CDR2 reads YYNGEE. CDR3 coding DNA: TGTGCCAGCAGCGTAGGGAATCAGCCCCAGCATTTT. This encodes CASSVGNQPQHF.

This rearrangement joins TRBV13 to TRBJ2-7; 9 bases map to TRBD2. CDR1 and CDR2 (germline): PRHDT, FYEKMQ (reference sequence). Trimming at V came to 2 bases and at J to 0 bases, leaving 14 bases not matched to a gene. This CDR3 is 19 amino acids long. The CDR3 region has the DNA TGTGCCAGCAGCTTACGGCAGGGACTAGCTCCCCAAAGCTCCTACGAGCAGTACTTC. It specifies CASSLRQGLAPQSSYEQYF.

The chain joins TRBV4-1 to TRBJ2-7; maybe TRBD1 (6 bases). The germline gives CDR1 MGHRA, CDR2 YSYEKL. This CDR3 has 16 residues. V shed 0 bases and J shed 0 bases, with 12 bases lying between them. The CDR3 region is CASSQELTGSSYEQYF. CDR3 nucleotides: TGCGCCAGCAGCCAAGAATTAACAGGGAGCTCCTACGAGCAGTACTTC.

To note about this clone: A read error may produce the germline difference seen at one junction end. This chain links TRBV12-3 or TRBV12-4 with TRBJ2-7, with D tentatively TRBD1 (6 bases). The CDR3 has 13 residues. This CDR3 is CASSLITGYEQYF. CDR3 in DNA: TGTGCTAGCAGTTTAATTACAGGGTACGAGCAGTACTTC.

This rearrangement joins TRBV7-2 to TRBJ2-3, with a possible D match to TRBD2 (5 bases). Germline V gene data show CDR1 as SGHTA and CDR2 as FQGNSA. The CDR3 contains 15 residues. Trimming cost V 5 bases and J 1 base, with 13 bases left between them. The CDR3 protein is CASSLNPRGTDTQYF. The CDR3 DNA follows: TGTGCCAGCAGCCTAAACCCGCGGGGCACAGATACGCAGTATTTT.